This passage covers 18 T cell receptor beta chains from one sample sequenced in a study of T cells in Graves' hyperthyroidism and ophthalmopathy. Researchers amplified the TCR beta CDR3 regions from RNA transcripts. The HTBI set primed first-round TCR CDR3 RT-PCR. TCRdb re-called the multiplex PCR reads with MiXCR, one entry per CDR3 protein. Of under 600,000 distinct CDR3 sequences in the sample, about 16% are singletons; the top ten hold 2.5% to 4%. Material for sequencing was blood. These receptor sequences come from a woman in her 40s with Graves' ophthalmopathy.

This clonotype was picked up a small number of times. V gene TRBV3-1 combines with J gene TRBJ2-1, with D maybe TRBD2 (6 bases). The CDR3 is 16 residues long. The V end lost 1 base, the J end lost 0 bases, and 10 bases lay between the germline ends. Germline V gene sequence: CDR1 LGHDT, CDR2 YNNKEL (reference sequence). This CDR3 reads CASSQGYGSSYNEQFF. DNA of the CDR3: TGTGCCAGCAGCCAAGGTTACGGGAGCTCCTACAATGAGCAGTTCTTC.

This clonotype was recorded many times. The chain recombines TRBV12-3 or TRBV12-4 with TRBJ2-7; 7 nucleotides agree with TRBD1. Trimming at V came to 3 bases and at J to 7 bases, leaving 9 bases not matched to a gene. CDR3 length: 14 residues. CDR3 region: CASSFPDRDGEQYF. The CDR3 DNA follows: TGTGCCAGCAGTTTCCCCGACAGGGATGGGGAGCAGTACTTC.

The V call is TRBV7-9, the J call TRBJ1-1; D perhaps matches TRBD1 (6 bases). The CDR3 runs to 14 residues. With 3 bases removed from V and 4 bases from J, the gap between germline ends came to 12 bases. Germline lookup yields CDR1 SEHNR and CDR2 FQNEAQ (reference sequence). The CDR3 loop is CASSLATGTTEAFF. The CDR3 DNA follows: TGTGCCAGCAGCTTGGCTACAGGGACCACTGAAGCTTTCTTT. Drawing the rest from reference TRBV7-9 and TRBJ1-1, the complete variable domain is DTGVSQNPRHKITKRGQNVTFRCDPISEHNRLYWYRQTLGQGPEFLTYFQNEAQLEKSRLLSDRFSAERPKGSFSTLEIQRTEQGDSAMYLCASSLATGTTEAFFGQGTRLTVV.

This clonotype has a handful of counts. CDR3 nucleotide sequence: TGTGCCAGCAGCGAGGGACTAGCGGGAGCCCCCTACAATGAGCAGTTCTTC. Translation gives CASSEGLAGAPYNEQFF. This rearrangement joins TRBV12-3 or TRBV12-4 to TRBJ2-1; 14 bases align to TRBD2. The length of the CDR3 is 17 residues. Unmatched junction bases numbered 6, after V lost 6 bases and J lost 2 bases.

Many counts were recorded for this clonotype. The DNA of the CDR3 is TGTGCCAGCAGCCGGACTAGTCTCTCCGGAAATGAGCAGTTCTTC. The encoded protein is CASSRTSLSGNEQFF. The chain carries TRBV7-2 and TRBJ2-1, with TRBD2 matching over 7 bases. Germline V gene data show CDR1 as SGHTA and CDR2 as FQGNSA. The CDR3 has 15 residues. V was pared by 5 bases and J by 7 bases, with 11 bases of the junction left unmatched.

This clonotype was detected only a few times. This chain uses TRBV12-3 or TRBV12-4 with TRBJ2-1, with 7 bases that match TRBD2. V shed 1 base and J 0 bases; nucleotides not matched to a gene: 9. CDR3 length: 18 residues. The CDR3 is CASSLGILAESSYNEQFF. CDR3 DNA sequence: TGTGCCAGCAGTTTAGGGATTCTAGCGGAAAGCTCCTACAATGAGCAGTTCTTC.

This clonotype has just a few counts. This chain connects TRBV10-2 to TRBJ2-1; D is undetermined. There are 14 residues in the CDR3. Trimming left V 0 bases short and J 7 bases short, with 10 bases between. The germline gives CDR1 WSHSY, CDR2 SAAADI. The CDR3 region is CASSESTRANEQFF. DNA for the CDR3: TGCGCCAGCAGTGAGTCGACTCGGGCGAATGAGCAGTTCTTC.

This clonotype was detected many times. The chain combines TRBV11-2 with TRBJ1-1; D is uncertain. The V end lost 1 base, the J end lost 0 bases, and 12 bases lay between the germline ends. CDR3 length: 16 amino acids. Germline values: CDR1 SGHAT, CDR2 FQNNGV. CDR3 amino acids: CASSLVSELMNTEAFF. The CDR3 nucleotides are TGTGCCAGCAGCTTAGTGAGCGAACTTATGAACACTGAAGCTTTCTTT.

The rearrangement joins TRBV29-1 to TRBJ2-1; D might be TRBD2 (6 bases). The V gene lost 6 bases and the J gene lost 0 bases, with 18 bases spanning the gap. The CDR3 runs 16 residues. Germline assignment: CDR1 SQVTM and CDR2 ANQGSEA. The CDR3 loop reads CSVYGRERSSYNEQFF. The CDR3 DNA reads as TGCAGCGTATATGGACGGGAGAGAAGCTCCTACAATGAGCAGTTCTTC.

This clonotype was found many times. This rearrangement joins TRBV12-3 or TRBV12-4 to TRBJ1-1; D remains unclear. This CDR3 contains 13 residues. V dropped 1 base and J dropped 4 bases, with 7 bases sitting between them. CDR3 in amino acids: CASSLVRSTEAFF. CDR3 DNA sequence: TGTGCCAGCAGTTTAGTTCGAAGCACTGAAGCTTTCTTT.

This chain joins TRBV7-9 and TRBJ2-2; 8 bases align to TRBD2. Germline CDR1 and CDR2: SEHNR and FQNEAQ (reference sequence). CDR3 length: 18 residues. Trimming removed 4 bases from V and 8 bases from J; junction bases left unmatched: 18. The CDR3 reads CASSSEMPGLVPGGELFF. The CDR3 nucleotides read TGTGCCAGCAGCTCCGAAATGCCGGGACTAGTCCCGGGGGGGGAGCTGTTTTTT.

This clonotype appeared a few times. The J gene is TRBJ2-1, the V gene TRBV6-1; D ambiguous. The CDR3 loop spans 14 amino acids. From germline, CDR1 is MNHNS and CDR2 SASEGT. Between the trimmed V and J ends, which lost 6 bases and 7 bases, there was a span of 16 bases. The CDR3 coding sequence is TGTGCCAGCAGGCCGACGGACGGAGCTAATGAGCAGTTCTTC. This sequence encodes CASRPTDGANEQFF.

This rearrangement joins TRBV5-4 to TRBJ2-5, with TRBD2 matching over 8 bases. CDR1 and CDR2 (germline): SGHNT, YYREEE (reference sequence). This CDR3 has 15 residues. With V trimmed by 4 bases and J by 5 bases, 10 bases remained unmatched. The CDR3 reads CASSKRGLAVETQYF. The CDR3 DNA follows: TGTGCCAGCAGCAAAAGAGGACTAGCCGTGGAGACCCAGTACTTC.

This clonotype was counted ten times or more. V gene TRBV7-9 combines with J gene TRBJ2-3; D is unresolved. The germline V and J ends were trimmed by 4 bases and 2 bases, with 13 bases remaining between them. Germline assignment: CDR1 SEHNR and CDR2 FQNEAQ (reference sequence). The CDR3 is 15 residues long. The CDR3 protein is CASSSTFTYTDTQYF. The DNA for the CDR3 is TGTGCCAGCAGCTCCACCTTTACTTACACAGATACGCAGTATTTT.

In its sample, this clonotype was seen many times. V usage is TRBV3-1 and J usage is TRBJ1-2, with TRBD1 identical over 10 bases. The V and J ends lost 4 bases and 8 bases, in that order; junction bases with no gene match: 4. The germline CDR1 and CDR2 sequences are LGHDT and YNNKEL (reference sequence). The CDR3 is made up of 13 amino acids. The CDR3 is CASSRQGAGGYTF. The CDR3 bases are TGTGCCAGCAGCCGACAGGGGGCGGGCGGCTACACCTTC.

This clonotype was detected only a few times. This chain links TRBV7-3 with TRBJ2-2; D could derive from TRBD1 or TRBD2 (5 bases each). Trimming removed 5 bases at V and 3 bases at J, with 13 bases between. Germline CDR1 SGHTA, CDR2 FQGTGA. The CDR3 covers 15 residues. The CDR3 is CASSPTRDHTGELFF. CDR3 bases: TGTGCCAGCAGCCCAACCCGGGACCACACCGGGGAGCTGTTTTTT.

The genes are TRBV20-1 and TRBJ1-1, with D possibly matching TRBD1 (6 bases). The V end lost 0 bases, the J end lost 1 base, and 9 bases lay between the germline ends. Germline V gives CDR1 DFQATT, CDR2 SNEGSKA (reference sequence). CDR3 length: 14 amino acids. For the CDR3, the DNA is TGCAGTGCTAGAGAGGGGGCGGGGAACACTGAAGCTTTCTTT. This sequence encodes CSAREGAGNTEAFF.

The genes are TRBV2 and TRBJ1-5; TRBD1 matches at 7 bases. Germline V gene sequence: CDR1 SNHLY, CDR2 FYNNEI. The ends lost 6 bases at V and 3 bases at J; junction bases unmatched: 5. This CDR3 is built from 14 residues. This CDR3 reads CASRTTGTNQPQHF. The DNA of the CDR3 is TGTGCCAGCAGAACGACAGGGACCAATCAGCCCCAGCATTTT.